This T cell receptor (beta chain) came from a study of cytomegalovirus exposure and HLA in healthy donors. Across the whole study: A prior analysis found about 110 million unique TCR beta sequences from roughly 180 million T cells.

Notes on this clone: The antigen is not known.

In the PCR, 60 Vbeta and 13 Jbeta primers were used. TCRdb's table, derived via immunoSEQ multiplex PCR, lists solely in-frame clones and lacks some. The table lists approximately 260,000 clones, around 90% of them singletons, with roughly 1.5% in the top ten. Broader study findings: By a later analysis, the bulk of CMV-associated TCR beta chains appeared HLA-restricted. Immune exposure was documented only through CMV serostatus.

V lost 7 bases, J lost 2 bases, and 6 bases lay in between. This CDR3 has 11 residues. Germline values: CDR1 SGHDT, CDR2 YYEEEE. The source of this sequence is a girl aged 2-10 years in good health and CMV-seronegative. This sequence joins TRBV5-6 and TRBJ1-2, with D perhaps matching TRBD1 (5 bases). The source material was PBMCs. In nucleotides, the CDR3 is TGTGCCAGCCAGGGAAACTATGGCTACACCTTC. It translates to CASQGNYGYTF.